This TCR beta chain stems from a study of early T cells in non-severe SARS-CoV-2 infection. TCRdb reprocessed the 5' RACE reads with MiXCR, giving one entry per CDR3 protein. The repertoire holds 50,000 to 60,000 distinct CDR3 sequences, more than 7.5% seen once, with 3% to 4% in the top ten. Ten or more counts support this clonotype. Sequences were obtained from whole blood. This receptor was obtained from an adult who was a healthcare worker with PCR-confirmed SARS-CoV-2 infection or an uninfected control (not recorded which).

CDR3 sequence: CASSLIAYNEQFF. The CDR3, as DNA: TGTGCCAGCAGCTTAATCGCCTACAATGAGCAGTTCTTC. V is TRBV7-3 and J is TRBJ2-1; D gene unclear. The CDR3 runs 13 residues. Germline CDR1 reads SGHTA; CDR2 reads FQGTGA. Trimming pared 1 base from V and 2 bases from J, leaving 3 bases between.